This TCR beta chain emerged from a study of T cells in tuberculosis. Across the whole study: A South African cohort included IGRA-negative adolescents, latently infected IGRA-positive adolescents and adults with active tuberculosis. Blood was taken before or within 7 days of anti-tuberculosis therapy. General study points: Active tuberculosis alpha repertoires lay closer to GMM-specific TCRs than controls'.

Sequenced by immunoSEQ multiplex PCR; TCRdb stores in-frame clones only, minus some. The repertoire holds tens of thousands of clones, with around 90% as singletons. Trimming left V 3 bases short and J 2 bases short, with 13 bases between. Germline CDR1 reads MNHEY; CDR2 reads SVGAGI. The CDR3 sequence is 15 residues long. Regarding time point: new active TB diagnosis, blood taken before or within 7 days of starting treatment. Patients were newly diagnosed, HIV-seronegative, and aged 18 or older. Turning to this clone: The antigen is unknown.

This chain joins TRBV6-5 and TRBJ2-5, with D maybe TRBD2 (6 bases). Material: PBMCs, obtained at tuberculosis diagnosis. The receptor was derived from an adult with tuberculosis. Here the CDR3 DNA reads TGTGCCAGCAGTTATCACCCTAGCGCACAAGAGACCCAGTACTTC. Translated, it gives CASSYHPSAQETQYF.